This T cell receptor beta chain was sequenced in a study of T cell responses to AZD1222 COVID-19 vaccine. General study points: Repertoire sampling was restricted to post-peak T cell response timepoints.

V lost 6 bases to trimming and J lost 0 bases; unmatched junction nucleotides: 2. The length of the CDR3 is 14 residues. The germline CDR1 and CDR2 sequences are LNHNV and YYDKDF (reference sequence). Libraries were prepared by immunoSEQ multiplex PCR; TCRdb keeps only in-frame clonotypes and omits some of them. The sample comprises around 44,000 clones, about 86% of which are singletons, and roughly 6.4% rests with the top ten. A note on this clone: Its antigen is not identified.

The TCR sequence derives from an adult who received the AZD1222 COVID-19 vaccine. The specimen was peripheral blood, collected 28 days after the second AZD1222 dose. V gene TRBV15 combines with J gene TRBJ2-3; 8 bases map to TRBD2. The CDR3 here is CATRAGASTDTQYF. Written as DNA, the CDR3 is TGTGCCACCAGAGCGGGAGCCAGCACAGATACGCAGTATTTT.